This TCR beta chain came from a study of technical replicates of blood from a few donors. This table comes from immunoSEQ multiplex PCR, and its TCRdb copy is limited to in-frame clones, with some not included. The sample includes tens of thousands of clones, 95% of them seen just once. In germline, CDR1 is MDHEN, CDR2 SYDVKM. V trimming: 5 bases; J trimming: 1 base; junction bases outside the gene matches: 16. The length of the CDR3 is 19 residues. Material: T cells isolated from PBMCs. The gene calls are TRBV28 and TRBJ2-3; 9 bases match TRBD2. The clonotype comes from a human donor in good health. The CDR3 loop reads CASSPSIAGETTGTDTQYF. The CDR3 region has the DNA TGTGCCAGCAGTCCCTCTATAGCGGGAGAGACCACTGGCACAGATACGCAGTATTTT.